Listed below are T cell receptor beta chains from one sample, sequenced in a study of T cell responses to AZD1222 COVID-19 vaccine. Data came from immunoSEQ multiplex PCR; TCRdb stores just in-frame clones and leaves some out. The data contain 90,000 to 120,000 clones, 75% to 95% of them seen just once; the ten biggest clones take up roughly 5.6%. The sample consisted of peripheral blood, taken 28 days after the second AZD1222 dose. Source of these receptors: an adult who received the AZD1222 COVID-19 vaccine. Each CDR3 is given with its conserved first and last residue. A D gene is named only where the DNA matches it firmly. Clone size, where shown, is once, few, many, or a class for clones that have expanded.

V gene	J gene	D gene	clone size	CDR3 protein	CDR3 DNA
TRBV7-9	TRBJ1-5	NA	NA	CASSPTGGLPQHF	TGTGCCAGCAGTCCTACGGGGGGGCTGCCCCAGCATTTT
TRBV29-1	TRBJ2-6	TRBD2	NA	CSVSSGRATGANVLTF	TGCAGCGTTTCGAGCGGGAGGGCCACTGGGGCCAACGTCCTGACTTTC
TRBV18	TRBJ1-3	NA	NA	CASSPPGGNPSGNTIYF	TGTGCCAGCTCACCACCAGGGGGGAACCCCTCTGGAAACACCATATATTTT
TRBV5-1	TRBJ2-2	NA	NA	CASSLGTVPNTGELFF	TGCGCCAGCAGCTTGGGGACAGTCCCGAACACCGGGGAGCTGTTTTTT
TRBV15	TRBJ1-5	NA	NA	CATSIKGVGPQHF	TGTGCCACCAGCATTAAGGGCGTCGGGCCCCAGCATTTT
TRBV5-1	TRBJ1-1	NA	NA	CASSLAAGTLEAFF	TGCGCCAGCAGCTTGGCGGCGGGGACCCTTGAAGCTTTCTTT
TRBV7-2	TRBJ1-1	TRBD1	NA	CASSLDRVEAFF	TGTGCCAGCAGTCTCGACAGGGTGGAAGCTTTCTTT
TRBV4-1	TRBJ1-4	NA	NA	CASSLLSVPTNEKLFF	TGCGCCAGCAGCCTACTGTCAGTGCCAACTAATGAAAAACTGTTTTTT
TRBV6-5	TRBJ1-6	NA	NA	CAAGRDLFNSPLHF	TGTGCCGCTGGCCGGGACCTTTTTAATTCACCCCTCCACTTT
TRBV7-2	TRBJ2-2	TRBD2	NA	CASSFGLAGGTGELFF	TGTGCCAGCAGCTTTGGACTAGCGGGGGGGACCGGGGAGCTGTTTTTT
TRBV3-1/TRBV3-2	TRBJ2-3	NA	NA	CASSQDRGGRTDTQYF	TGTGCCAGCAGCCAAGACCGAGGGGGGCGCACAGATACGCAGTATTTT
TRBV28	TRBJ1-2	NA	NA	CASSLGGANYGYTF	TGTGCCAGCAGTTTGGGGGGCGCTAACTATGGCTACACCTTC
TRBV5-3	TRBJ2-1	TRBD2	once	CARSLDLAGVLRSYNEQFF	TGTGCCAGAAGCTTGGACCTAGCGGGAGTCCTTCGTTCCTACAATGAGCAGTTCTTC
TRBV29-1	TRBJ2-7	TRBD1	NA	CSVEGTANSYEQYF	TGCAGCGTTGAGGGGACAGCTAACTCCTACGAGCAGTACTTC
TRBV2	TRBJ2-1	TRBD2	NA	CASRPGLADSYNEQFF	TGTGCCAGCAGGCCGGGACTAGCGGATTCCTACAATGAGCAGTTCTTC
TRBV5-6	TRBJ2-1	NA	NA	CASRFQGVYNEQFF	TGTGCCAGCAGATTCCAGGGTGTGTACAATGAGCAGTTCTTC
TRBV11-2	TRBJ2-7	NA	once	CASSSNLRSYEQYF	TGTGCCAGCAGCTCTAACTTGAGATCCTACGAGCAGTACTTC
TRBV6-6	TRBJ1-1	NA	NA	CASSRFAPRVGTEAFF	TGTGCCAGCAGTCGATTTGCCCCCAGGGTGGGCACTGAAGCTTTCTTT
TRBV3-1/TRBV3-2	TRBJ1-1	NA	NA	CASSQVTGNTEAFF	TGTGCCAGCAGCCAAGTCACAGGGAACACTGAAGCTTTCTTT